The present entry profiles one T cell receptor beta chain with its context. Its target is not known. Time point specified: pre-sensitization, week 0. The treatment denotes: therapeutic diphenylcyclopropenone sensitization with weekly scalp DPC. The data derive from a study of human T cells and chemical hapten exposure. Study results and limitations: The study found that DPC sensitization did not change TCRs above 1 in 1000 frequency. Clustering by CDR3 similarity yielded significantly more large clusters from expanded TCRs than controls.

Trimming took 1 base from V and 2 from J, leaving 9 bases between them. The CDR3 length is 15 residues. Germline loops: CDR1 SEHNR, CDR2 FQNEAQ (reference sequence). Each cDNA molecule in the library carried unique molecular identifiers. Using its own MiXCR run on the RACE reads, TCRdb lists one record per CDR3 protein. Among around 300,000 distinct CDR3 sequences listed, around 5% were seen once. The sample consisted of whole blood, taken in connection with sensitization to the hapten diphenylcyclopropenone (DPC). The chain carries TRBV7-9 and TRBJ1-5; D remains unclear. This TCR was recovered from a woman aged 18-30 years with alopecia areata. Some clones in this sample may be carry-over from other donors' samples. For the CDR3, the DNA is TGTGCCAGCAGCTTAGAAGCATATGGCAATCAGCCCCAGCATTTT. It specifies CASSLEAYGNQPQHF.